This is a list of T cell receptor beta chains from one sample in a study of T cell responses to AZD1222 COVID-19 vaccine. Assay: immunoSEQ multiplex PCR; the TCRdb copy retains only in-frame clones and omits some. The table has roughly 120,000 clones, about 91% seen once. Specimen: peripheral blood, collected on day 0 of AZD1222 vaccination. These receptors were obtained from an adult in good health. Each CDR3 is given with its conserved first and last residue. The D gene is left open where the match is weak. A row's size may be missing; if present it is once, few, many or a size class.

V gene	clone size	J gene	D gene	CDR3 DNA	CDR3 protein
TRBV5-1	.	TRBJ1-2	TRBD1	TGCGCCAGCAGCTTGGAAGGGGGCGGCTATGGCTACACCTTC	CASSLEGGGYGYTF
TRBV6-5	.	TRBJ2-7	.	TGTGCCAGCAGTTATGGTGGGGGAACCTACGAGCAGTACTTC	CASSYGGGTYEQYF
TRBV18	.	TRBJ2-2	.	TGTGCCAGCTCACCAAACCAGGAAAACACCGGGGAGCTGTTTTTT	CASSPNQENTGELFF
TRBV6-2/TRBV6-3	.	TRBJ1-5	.	TGTGCCAGCAGTAGCTTGGACACCCGCAATCAGCCCCAGCATTTT	CASSSLDTRNQPQHF
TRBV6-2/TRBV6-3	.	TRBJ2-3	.	TGTGCCAGCAGTTACTCGGGGGCCCCAGATACGCAGTATTTT	CASSYSGAPDTQYF
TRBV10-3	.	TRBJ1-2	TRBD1	TGTGCCATCAGAGATGGACAGGGGGGAAGAGGCACCTTC	CAIRDGQGGRGTF
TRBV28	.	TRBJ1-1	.	TGTGCCAGCAGTTTACCCGGGACGGAGGACACTGAAGCTTTCTTT	CASSLPGTEDTEAFF
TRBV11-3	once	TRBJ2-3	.	TGTGCCAGCAGCTTAGGAGTAGGTTGGCGGGGCACAGATACGCAGTATTTT	CASSLGVGWRGTDTQYF
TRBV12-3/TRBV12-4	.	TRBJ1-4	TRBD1	TGTGCCAGCACAGGGGGCTTTGAAAAACTGTTTTTT	CASTGGFEKLFF
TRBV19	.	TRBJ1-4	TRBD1	TGTGCCAGTAGTCCGACAGGGGAGTATGAAAAACTGTTTTTT	CASSPTGEYEKLFF
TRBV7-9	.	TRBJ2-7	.	TGTGCCAGCAGCCCCCGGGACAACTACGAGCAGTACTTC	CASSPRDNYEQYF
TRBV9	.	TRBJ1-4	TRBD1	TGTGCCAGCAGCCCGGACAGGGGTAGTGAAAAACTGTTTTTT	CASSPDRGSEKLFF
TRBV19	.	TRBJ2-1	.	TGTGCCAGTAGTACCGGACCGGCAGGCAATGAGCAGTTCTTC	CASSTGPAGNEQFF
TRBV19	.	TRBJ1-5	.	TGTGCCAGTAGTATATCTACAGGGTGGGATCAGCCCCAGCATTTT	CASSISTGWDQPQHF
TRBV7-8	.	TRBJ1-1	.	TGTGCCAGCAGCTCCCCCGCGGGGGCCCCGATTCTCACTGAAGCTTTCTTT	CASSSPAGAPILTEAFF
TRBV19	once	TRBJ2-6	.	TGTGCCAGTAGGATCGACGGACAGTATCGTTCTGGGGCCAACGTCCTGACTTTC	CASRIDGQYRSGANVLTF
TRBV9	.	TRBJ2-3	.	TGTGCCAGCAGCATCTCAGGTTTCCGTACGCAGTATTTT	CASSISGFRTQYF
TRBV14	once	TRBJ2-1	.	TGTGCCAGCAGCCAAGGTAACGGGGCCGAGCAGTTCTTC	CASSQGNGAEQFF
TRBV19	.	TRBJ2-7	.	TGTGCCAGTAGTATGGCGATGGGAGCCTTCTACGAGCAGTACTTC	CASSMAMGAFYEQYF
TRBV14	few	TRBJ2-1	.	TGTGCCAGCAGCCAAACTCCAAAGGGCGATGAGCAGTTCTTC	CASSQTPKGDEQFF
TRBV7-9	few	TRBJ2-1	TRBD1	TGTGCCAGCAGCTACGGACAGGGGGCTAACAATGAGCAGTTCTTC	CASSYGQGANNEQFF
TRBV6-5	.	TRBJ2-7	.	TGTGCCAGCAGTTACGCCCAGAAATACGAGCAGTACTTC	CASSYAQKYEQYF
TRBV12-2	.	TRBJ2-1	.	TGTGCAAGTCGCTTAGCGGGAACGGGGGGATCCCTTGAGCAGTTCTTC	CASRLAGTGGSLEQFF
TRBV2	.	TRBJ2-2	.	TGTGCCAGCAGCTCAGGGATAGGATGGACCGGGGAGCTGTTTTTT	CASSSGIGWTGELFF
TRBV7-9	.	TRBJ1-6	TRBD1	TGTGCCAGCGGCAGGGGGACCAGCTCCTATAATTCACCCCTCCACTTT	CASGRGTSSYNSPLHF
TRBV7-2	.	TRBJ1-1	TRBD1	TGTGCCAGCAGCTTAGGGGGGACAGGGCACACTGAAGCTTTCTTT	CASSLGGTGHTEAFF
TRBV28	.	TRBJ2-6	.	TGTGCCAGCAGTTTTTTCTCCCCCCGTGTTCTCTCTGGGGCCAACGTCCTGACTTTC	CASSFFSPRVLSGANVLTF
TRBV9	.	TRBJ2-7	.	TGTGCCAGCAGCGTAGGGTTGGGCCCCAGCTACGAGCAGTACTTC	CASSVGLGPSYEQYF
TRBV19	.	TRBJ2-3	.	TGTGCCAGTACTCGAAGCGGGAGCACAGATACGCAGTATTTT	CASTRSGSTDTQYF
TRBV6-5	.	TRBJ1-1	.	TGTGCCAGCACCCGATCTAGGGCAGCAAACACTGAAGCTTTCTTT	CASTRSRAANTEAFF
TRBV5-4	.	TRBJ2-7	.	TGTGCCAGCAGCTTGGACGGACAGTCCTCCTACGAGCAGTACTTC	CASSLDGQSSYEQYF
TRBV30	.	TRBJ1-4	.	TGTGCCTGGAGTTGGGAGGCCCTAGGGGCTAATGAAAAACTGTTTTTT	CAWSWEALGANEKLFF
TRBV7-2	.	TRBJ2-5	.	TGTGCCAGCAGCTTAGGTCTCGAGACCCAGTACTTC	CASSLGLETQYF
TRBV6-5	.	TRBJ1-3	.	TGTGCCACCTACGGACAGAACTCTGGAAACACCATATATTTT	CATYGQNSGNTIYF
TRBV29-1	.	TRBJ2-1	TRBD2	TGCAGCGTTGGACGACTAGCGGAGGGGGGCAATGAGCAGTTCTTC	CSVGRLAEGGNEQFF
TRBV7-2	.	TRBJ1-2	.	TGTGCCAGCAGCCTAGCCGACTACAGGGCTAGTGGCTACACCTTC	CASSLADYRASGYTF
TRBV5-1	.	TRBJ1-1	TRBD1	TGCGCCAGCAGCTTTACCCTAACAGGGGATGAAGCTTTCTTT	CASSFTLTGDEAFF